The next 20 T cell receptor beta chains were all read from a single sample in a study of T cell repertoires in cytomegalovirus infection. TCRdb used MiXCR to reprocess the reads, holding one entry per CDR3 protein. The sample records 100,000 or so distinct CDR3 sequences, around 22% being singletons. Sequencing was done on a sample of CD8+ T cells from PBMCs. These TCRs come from a human donor in good health (CMV status not recorded). Some clones in this sample may be carry-over from other donors' samples.

This clonotype was recorded a few times. CDR3 protein: CASSSSGGDLDTQYF. CDR3 DNA sequence: TGTGCCAGCAGCTCTAGCGGGGGTGACCTAGATACGCAGTATTTT. The genes are TRBV7-3 and TRBJ2-3, with 10 positions matching TRBD2. The CDR3 sequence is 15 residues long. V lost 4 bases, J lost 5 bases, and 6 bases stayed unmatched. The V gene's germline CDR1 is SGHTA and CDR2 FQGTGA.

A remark on this clonotype: Sequence at one end of the junction differs from germline and may be a read error. This chain links TRBV28 with TRBJ2-7, with 11 positions matching TRBD1. Germline assignment: CDR1 MDHEN and CDR2 SYDVKM. CDR3 size: 16 residues. CDR3 bases: TGTACCAGCAGTCCGTGGGACAGGGGGATAGCCTACGAGCAGTACTTC. It codes for CTSSPWDRGIAYEQYF.

This clonotype was counted between two and nine times. The gene calls are TRBV29-1 and TRBJ2-7; 15 bases line up with TRBD2. Germline V CDR1 and CDR2: SQVTM, ANQGSEA. V was pared by 6 bases and J by 0 bases, with 6 bases of the junction left unmatched. The CDR3 contains 16 residues. The CDR3 DNA follows: TGCAGCGTGACGGGACTAGCGGGGGGCGTCTCCTACGAGCAGTACTTC. This translates into CSVTGLAGGVSYEQYF.

The chain has TRBV4-3 and TRBJ2-2, with D unresolved. Trimming pared 0 bases from V and 6 bases from J, leaving 5 bases between. The V gene's germline CDR1 is LGHNA and CDR2 YSLEER. The CDR3 runs to 13 residues. This CDR3 reads CASSQDFPGELFF. DNA of the CDR3: TGCGCCAGCAGCCAAGATTTCCCCGGGGAGCTGTTTTTT.

This clonotype has at least ten counts. The chain employs TRBV28 and TRBJ2-1; TRBD2 agrees at 11 bases. The CDR3 runs 15 residues. Germline V CDR1 and CDR2: MDHEN, SYDVKM. The V segment lost 5 bases and the J segment 4 bases; nucleotides outside the gene matches: 4. This CDR3 is CASSTTSGVYNEQFF. The CDR3 nucleotides read TGTGCCAGCAGTACGACTAGCGGGGTATACAATGAGCAGTTCTTC.

The chain links TRBV20-1 to TRBJ1-1, with 7 bases aligning to TRBD1. V shed 0 bases and J 6 bases; nucleotides not matched to a gene: 28. Looked up from germline, CDR1 is DFQATT and CDR2 is SNEGSKA (reference sequence). The CDR3 has 21 residues. The CDR3: CSARDLHGTDHHEHFPPEAFF. The CDR3 bases are TGCAGTGCTAGAGATTTACATGGGACAGATCATCATGAACACTTCCCCCCTGAAGCTTTCTTT.

The chain couples TRBV5-1 to TRBJ2-3, with TRBD2 matching 9 bases. The germline gives CDR1 SGHRS, CDR2 YFSETQ. V lost 4 bases, J lost 3 bases, and 9 bases stayed unmatched. There are 16 residues in the CDR3. Here the CDR3 reads CASSPSGGRGTDTQYF. CDR3 sequence (DNA): TGCGCCAGCAGCCCCTCTGGCGGGAGGGGTACAGATACGCAGTATTTT.

Concerning this clonotype: This may arise from a read error, as a much more abundant clone is one base away. This chain joins TRBV7-6 and TRBJ1-5, with 7 bases that match TRBD1. Germline lookup yields CDR1 SGHVS and CDR2 FNYEAQ. The CDR3 sequence is 15 residues long. CDR3 bases: TGTGCCAGCAGCCCGGGGACAGAGGGGAATCAGCCCCATCATTTT. This gives the protein CASSPGTEGNQPHHF.

This chain joins TRBV20-1 and TRBJ2-3; tentatively, D is TRBD1 or TRBD2 (5 bases each). The CDR3 sequence is 13 residues long. Germline V gene sequence: CDR1 DFQATT, CDR2 SNEGSKA (reference sequence). V gave up 5 bases and J gave up 2 bases, with 11 bases separating them. The chain's CDR3 is CSAPGPTTDTQYF. CDR3 bases: TGCAGTGCTCCGGGACCGACCACAGATACGCAGTATTTT.

This clonotype has a handful of counts. The genes are TRBV4-3 and TRBJ2-7; a possible D gene is TRBD2 (5 bases). CDR3 length: 15 amino acids. V was cut by 3 bases and J by 2 bases, with 14 bases left in between. Germline CDR1 LGHNA, CDR2 YSLEER. Here the CDR3 reads CASSHAPEGAYEQYF. DNA for the CDR3: TGCGCCAGCAGCCATGCCCCCGAGGGCGCCTACGAGCAGTACTTC.

The chain has TRBV13 and TRBJ2-7; 10 bases map to TRBD2. After removal of 7 bases from V and 2 bases from J, the junction contained 2 bases not matched to a gene. The CDR3 is made up of 13 amino acids. Per the germline V gene, CDR1 is PRHDT and CDR2 is FYEKMQ (reference sequence). The DNA of the CDR3 is TGTGCCAGCAAGAGCGGGGGGGCCTACGAGCAGTACTTC. It translates to CASKSGGAYEQYF.

This clonotype was seen at least ten times. The chain combines TRBV7-8 with TRBJ1-5, with D perhaps matching TRBD1 (5 bases). V was pared by 1 base and J by 5 bases, with 9 bases between. This CDR3 has 14 amino acids. The V gene's germline CDR1 is SGHVS and CDR2 FQNEAQ. The CDR3 loop reads CASSLDRRYQPQHF. The CDR3 nucleotides read TGTGCCAGCAGCTTAGACAGGAGATATCAGCCCCAGCATTTT.

As concerns this clonotype: At one end, the junction sequence differs from germline, possibly due to a read error. This chain uses TRBV7-6 with TRBJ2-3; 8 bases fit TRBD2. This CDR3 contains 16 residues. CDR1 and CDR2 (germline): SGHVS, FNYEAQ. CDR3 coding DNA: TGTGCTAGCAGTCCCGGGGGGGCAGTTAGCACAGATACGCAGTATTTT. Translating gives CASSPGGAVSTDTQYF.

The chain carries TRBV4-2 and TRBJ2-1; D is possibly TRBD2 (6 bases). This CDR3 contains 13 residues. The V gene lost 4 bases and the J gene lost 5 bases, with 9 bases spanning the gap. Germline-derived CDR1 and CDR2 are LGHNA and YNFKEQ. CDR3 in amino acids: CASSLPSDNEQFF. The CDR3 region has the DNA TGTGCCAGCAGCCTCCCTAGCGACAATGAGCAGTTCTTC.

The chain joins TRBV6-5 to TRBJ2-2; D unresolved. The length of the CDR3 is 13 residues. The germline CDR1 and CDR2 sequences are MNHEY and SVGAGI. Trimming shortened V by 5 bases and J by 7 bases, and 11 bases separated the two germline ends. CDR3 sequence: CASSPRTFGELFF. CDR3 in DNA: TGTGCCAGCAGTCCCAGGACCTTCGGGGAGCTGTTTTTT.

This chain connects TRBV11-2 to TRBJ2-7; the D is unclear. The CDR3 runs to 12 residues. V lost 7 bases and J lost 5, with 12 bases in between. Germline V lookup: CDR1 SGHAT, CDR2 FQNNGV. The CDR3: CASNPRKDEQYF. The DNA of the CDR3 is TGTGCCAGCAATCCGAGGAAGGACGAGCAGTACTTC.

The chain carries TRBV6-2 or TRBV6-3 and TRBJ1-1; tentative D call: TRBD1 (6 bases). The CDR3 length is 15 residues. The germline gives CDR1 MNHEY, CDR2 SVGEGT. The V end was cut by 7 bases, the J end by 1 base, with 16 bases between. Here the CDR3 reads CASTDSQGPNTEAFF. CDR3 DNA sequence: TGTGCCAGCACCGACTCCCAGGGGCCGAACACTGAAGCTTTCTTT.

This clonotype has more than one count but fewer than ten. The chain links TRBV29-1 to TRBJ2-1; D gene uncertain. CDR3 length equals 13 residues. Germline lookup yields CDR1 SQVTM and CDR2 ANQGSEA. V shed 3 bases and J shed 7 bases, with 13 bases lying between them. CDR3 sequence (DNA): TGCAGCGTTGATTTGGTAATTGGTAATGAGCAGTTCTTC. Translating gives CSVDLVIGNEQFF.

Comments on this clonotype: This clone may be a read error of a much larger clone one base away. The conserved closing phenylalanine or tryptophan is absent in this CDR3, likely reflecting a read error. The chain employs TRBV7-2 and TRBJ2-5; 13 bases map to TRBD2. Germline loops: CDR1 SGHTA, CDR2 FQGNSA. V shed 1 base, J shed 6 bases, and the junction held 2 bases outside the gene matches. The CDR3 consists of 15 residues. CDR3 coding DNA: TGTGCCAGCAGCTTAGGGACTAGCGGGAGTAAGACCCAGTACTCC. It translates to CASSLGTSGSKTQYS.

This clonotype was recorded a few times. The J gene is TRBJ2-5, the V gene TRBV28, with 7 bases fitting TRBD2. The CDR3 length is 17 residues. Germline V lookup: CDR1 MDHEN, CDR2 SYDVKM. V was pared by 5 bases and J by 1 base, with 13 bases of the junction left unmatched. The CDR3 sequence: CASSAYTSADSQETQYF. DNA for the CDR3: TGTGCCAGCAGTGCCTACACTAGCGCAGATTCCCAAGAGACCCAGTACTTC. Full variable domain (missing parts from reference TRBV28 and TRBJ2-5): DVKVTQSSRYLVKRTGEKVFLECVQDMDHENMFWYRQDPGLGLRLIYFSYDVKMKEKGDIPEGYSVSREKKERFSLILESASTNQTSMYLCASSAYTSADSQETQYFGPGTRLLVL.